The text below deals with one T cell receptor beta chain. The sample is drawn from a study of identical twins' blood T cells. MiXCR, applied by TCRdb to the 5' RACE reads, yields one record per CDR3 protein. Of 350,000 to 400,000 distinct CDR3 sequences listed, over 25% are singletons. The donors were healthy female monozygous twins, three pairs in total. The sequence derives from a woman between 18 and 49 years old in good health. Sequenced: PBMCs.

CDR3 region: CVWSGAGGSLGNEQFF. The DNA for the CDR3 is TGTGTCTGGAGTGGAGCGGGAGGGAGTTTAGGAAATGAGCAGTTCTTC. The chain employs TRBV11-2 and TRBJ2-1; 10 bases are a match to TRBD2. From germline, CDR1 is SGHAT and CDR2 FQNNGV. The CDR3 has 16 amino acids.